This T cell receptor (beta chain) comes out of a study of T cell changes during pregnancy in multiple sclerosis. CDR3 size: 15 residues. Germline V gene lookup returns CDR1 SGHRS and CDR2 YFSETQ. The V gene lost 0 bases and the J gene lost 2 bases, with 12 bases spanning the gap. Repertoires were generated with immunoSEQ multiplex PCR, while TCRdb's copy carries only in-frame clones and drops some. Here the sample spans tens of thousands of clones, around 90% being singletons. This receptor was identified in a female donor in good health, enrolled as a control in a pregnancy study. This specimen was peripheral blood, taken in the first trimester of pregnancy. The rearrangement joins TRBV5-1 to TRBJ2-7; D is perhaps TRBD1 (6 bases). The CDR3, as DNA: TGCGCCAGCAGCTTGGAGGGACAAACAACCTACGAGCAGTACTTC. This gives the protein CASSLEGQTTYEQYF.